A selection of T cell receptor beta chains follows, all from one sample in a study of cytotoxic CD8 clonotypes in ibrutinib-treated CLL. Method: immunoSEQ multiplex PCR; TCRdb's copy keeps in-frame clones and lacks some. The sample consists of tens of thousands of clones, 69% of them appearing once. The specimen comprised PBMCs, sampled after 12 months of ibrutinib treatment. Every receptor here comes from a human donor with chronic lymphocytic leukemia. Each CDR3 is given without its conserved first and last residue. Fields, in order: clone size, V gene, J gene, CDR3 protein. Clone size is stated in some rows and not others, as once, few, many or a class when expanded.

size: few; V: TRBV7-2; J: TRBJ2-3; CDR3: ASSFRGGGASPQY
size: NA; V: TRBV30; J: TRBJ1-2; CDR3: AWSVSGGYGYT
size: NA; V: TRBV7-9; J: TRBJ2-3; CDR3: ASSPWQGGTDTQY
size: NA; V: TRBV7-2; J: TRBJ2-6; CDR3: ASSRGASGANVLT
size: few; V: TRBV6-6; J: TRBJ1-1; CDR3: ASGLKLNTEAF
size: NA; V: TRBV7-2; J: TRBJ2-2; CDR3: ASSAQRGGTGELF
size: NA; V: TRBV11-1; J: TRBJ2-7; CDR3: ASSPTLSQHEQY
size: few; V: TRBV5-1; J: TRBJ1-3; CDR3: ASSRRPGPEGGNTIY
size: NA; V: TRBV11-2; J: TRBJ2-3; CDR3: ASSPGSSVTDTQY
size: NA; V: TRBV7-9; J: TRBJ2-3; CDR3: ASSLTSGDFTDTQY
size: NA; V: TRBV5-1; J: TRBJ1-1; CDR3: ASSFGRLNTEAF
size: few; V: TRBV9; J: TRBJ2-1; CDR3: ASRGGSHNNEQF
size: NA; V: TRBV6-4; J: TRBJ1-2; CDR3: ASSLGTGIGYT
size: NA; V: TRBV5-1; J: TRBJ1-2; CDR3: ASSWDRGSSGYT
size: NA; V: TRBV5-1; J: TRBJ2-1; CDR3: ASRFRAVLYNEQF
size: NA; V: TRBV5-1; J: TRBJ1-6; CDR3: ASSLAGYSPLH
size: few; V: TRBV6-4; J: TRBJ1-5; CDR3: ASSETAN
size: few; V: TRBV19; J: TRBJ2-5; CDR3: ASSIGGWGETQY
size: NA; V: TRBV6-4; J: TRBJ2-3; CDR3: ASKPLSARGKADTQY
size: NA; V: TRBV5-4; J: TRBJ2-1; CDR3: ASSPGGPAVKNEQF
size: NA; V: TRBV6-5; J: TRBJ2-1; CDR3: ASSYARDRALNEQF
size: few; V: TRBV4-1; J: TRBJ1-4; CDR3: ASSLPGQGLEKLF
size: NA; V: TRBV4-1; J: TRBJ1-4; CDR3: ASTAIERGINEKLF
size: NA; V: TRBV2; J: TRBJ2-1; CDR3: ASRPQGNEQF
size: NA; V: TRBV10-1; J: TRBJ1-2; CDR3: ASSCRRKTYGYT
size: few; V: TRBV9; J: TRBJ1-2; CDR3: ASSPSYGVEGYT
size: NA; V: TRBV18; J: TRBJ1-3; CDR3: ASSPTGQRGNTIY
size: few; V: TRBV4-1; J: TRBJ1-2; CDR3: ASSQETGIRYGYT
size: few; V: TRBV30; J: TRBJ1-3; CDR3: AWSVMAISGNTIY
size: few; V: TRBV7-9; J: TRBJ2-7; CDR3: ASSQRGEGYWEQY
size: few; V: TRBV7-9; J: TRBJ1-2; CDR3: ASSQKAPYGYT
size: NA; V: TRBV7-3; J: TRBJ2-2; CDR3: ASSLASPAATGELF
size: NA; V: TRBV25-1; J: TRBJ2-3; CDR3: ASRGTDTQY
size: NA; V: TRBV11-2; J: TRBJ1-1; CDR3: ASSSAAGRLNTEAF
size: NA; V: TRBV7-2; J: TRBJ1-2; CDR3: ASSRQPNRDSYT
size: NA; V: TRBV6-6; J: TRBJ2-1; CDR3: ASSYGGNEQF
size: few; V: TRBV5-1; J: TRBJ1-2; CDR3: ASSALHGYGYT
size: few; V: TRBV7-3; J: TRBJ2-4; CDR3: ASSHPGGALEDQY
size: NA; V: TRBV5-5; J: TRBJ1-4; CDR3: ASSPGQRNEKLF
size: NA; V: TRBV7-8; J: TRBJ1-1; CDR3: ASSLTRTGRSF
size: NA; V: TRBV10-3; J: TRBJ1-5; CDR3: AISGGAGNQPQH
size: NA; V: TRBV11-3; J: TRBJ2-3; CDR3: ASSLGGGTDTQY
size: NA; V: TRBV18; J: TRBJ1-5; CDR3: ASSPGQGGGQPQH
size: NA; V: TRBV6-5; J: TRBJ1-4; CDR3: ASSYSRTENEKLF
size: NA; V: TRBV27; J: TRBJ2-5; CDR3: ASSLSTQGLETQY
size: medium-sized; V: TRBV9; J: TRBJ1-2; CDR3: ASSVFDSMNYGYT
size: NA; V: TRBV7-5; J: TRBJ2-7; CDR3: ARSCQTGRDPYEQY
size: NA; V: TRBV30; J: TRBJ1-5; CDR3: AWKTGGNQPQH
size: once; V: TRBV7-9; J: TRBJ2-3; CDR3: ASSLEGSTDTQY
size: NA; V: TRBV30; J: TRBJ1-5; CDR3: AWSRLVQGVVQPQH
size: NA; V: TRBV2; J: TRBJ1-3; CDR3: ASSVIGTAVSGNTIY